One TCR beta chain is described in this entry. These data belong to a study of cytomegalovirus exposure and HLA in healthy donors. The method was immunoSEQ multiplex PCR; TCRdb's version includes in-frame clones alone and lacks a portion of them. The sample lists 140,000 or so clones; 90% were seen once. The sequence was collected from a woman aged 25 to 39 in good health and CMV-seropositive. The specimen sequenced was PBMCs.

The CDR3, as DNA: TGTGCCAGCAGTTTAGGGCTAGCGGGGAGCACAGATACGCAGTATTTT. Protein product: CASSLGLAGSTDTQYF. This chain links TRBV27 with TRBJ2-3; 9 positions agree with TRBD2. This CDR3 comprises 16 residues. The germline gives CDR1 MNHEY, CDR2 SMNVEV (reference sequence). Losses at the gene ends were 2 bases for V and 0 bases for J; bases not matched to a gene: 3.